A single sample gave rise to the 12 T cell receptor beta chains below, sequenced in a study of CD8 T cells in ankylosing spondylitis. Antigens of these TCRs are unknown. Overall study results and limits: What seemed typical of ankylosing spondylitis blood was a TCR beta motif built from 7 or 8 highly homologous variants.

One entry per CDR3 protein, called by TCRdb with MiXCR from the 5' RACE reads. The repertoire holds 350,000 to 450,000 distinct CDR3 sequences, with about 25% as singletons. Sequenced sample: blood, either unsorted or a sorted T cell fraction (not recorded which). The receptor set was obtained from a male donor with ankylosing spondylitis.

The rearrangement links TRBV3-1 to TRBJ2-2, with D possibly matching TRBD2 (6 bases). CDR3 length: 15 residues. The ends were cut back, 2 bases at V and 7 bases at J, with 14 bases in the middle. The V gene's germline CDR1 is LGHDT and CDR2 YNNKEL (reference sequence). This CDR3 is CASSQYVSGSGELFF. For the CDR3, the DNA is TGTGCCAGCAGCCAATACGTTAGCGGAAGCGGGGAGCTGTTTTTT.

The CDR3 DNA is TGCAGTGCTAGATCGGGAGGCGGGAAATACGAGCAGTACTTC. This encodes CSARSGGGKYEQYF. The chain recombines TRBV20-1 with TRBJ2-7, with 7 bases fitting TRBD2. This CDR3 has 14 residues. The V segment lost 2 bases and the J segment 4 bases; nucleotides outside the gene matches: 8. Germline lookup yields CDR1 DFQATT and CDR2 SNEGSKA (reference sequence).

The chain combines TRBV7-8 with TRBJ2-2, with D perhaps matching TRBD2 (6 bases). CDR1 SGHVS and CDR2 FQNEAQ come from the germline V gene. Trimming took 6 bases from V and 5 from J, leaving 10 bases between them. This CDR3 comprises 13 residues. The chain's CDR3 is CASSIAETGELFF. The CDR3 nucleotides read TGTGCCAGCAGTATAGCGGAAACCGGGGAGCTGTTTTTT.

The chain uses TRBV3-1 and TRBJ2-3; possibly TRBD2 for D (6 bases). From germline, CDR1 is LGHDT and CDR2 YNNKEL (reference sequence). The CDR3 is made up of 17 amino acids. The V gene lost 0 bases and the J gene lost 3 bases, with 16 bases spanning the gap. CDR3 protein: CASSQDRRGGWTDTQYF. CDR3 DNA: TGTGCCAGCAGCCAAGATCGCCGGGGAGGTTGGACAGATACGCAGTATTTT.

The chain employs TRBV7-2 and TRBJ2-1, with no clear D. This CDR3 is 12 amino acids long. Germline CDR1 reads SGHTA; CDR2 reads FQGNSA. Trimming pared 6 bases from V and 8 bases from J, leaving 11 bases between. In DNA, the CDR3 is TGTGCCAGCAGTATAGGGTACTATGAGCAGTTCTTC. It specifies CASSIGYYEQFF. The entire variable domain, with the rest obtained from reference TRBV7-2 and TRBJ2-1, is as follows: GAGVSQSPSNKVTEKGKDVELRCDPISGHTALYWYRQSLGQGLEFLIYFQGNSAPDKSGLPSDRFSAERTGGSVSTLTIQRTQQEDSAVYLCASSIGYYEQFFGPGTRLTVL.

This clonotype has more than one count but fewer than ten. V and J are TRBV4-2 and TRBJ2-3; the D gene is possibly TRBD2 (6 bases). V lost 4 bases and J lost 2, with 16 bases in between. Per germline, CDR1 LGHNA and CDR2 YNFKEQ. The CDR3 spans 16 residues. The CDR3 protein is CASSLLGSGDTDTQYF. CDR3 sequence (DNA): TGTGCCAGCAGCCTGCTGGGTAGCGGAGACACAGATACGCAGTATTTT.

V gene TRBV20-1 combines with J gene TRBJ1-3; no clear D gene. CDR3 size: 14 residues. V was clipped by 3 bases and J by 0 bases, with 9 bases between them. Germline V gives CDR1 DFQATT, CDR2 SNEGSKA (reference sequence). CDR3 residues: CSASASHSGNTIYF. The CDR3 DNA reads TGCAGTGCTAGCGCGAGTCACTCTGGAAACACCATATATTTT.

V usage is TRBV2 and J usage is TRBJ2-7; unclear D gene. This CDR3 is 14 amino acids long. Trimming removed 3 bases at V and 7 bases at J, with 16 bases between. Per the germline V gene, CDR1 is SNHLY and CDR2 is FYNNEI. CDR3 sequence (DNA): TGTGCCAGCAGTGAGAGGTTCCGGTTGATGGAGCAGTACTTC. It is translated as CASSERFRLMEQYF.

This sequence joins TRBV29-1 and TRBJ2-2, with D perhaps matching TRBD1 (6 bases). The CDR3 has 14 residues. The V end lost 4 bases, the J end lost 3 bases, and 12 bases lay between the germline ends. CDR1 SQVTM and CDR2 ANQGSEA come from the germline V gene. CDR3 loop: CSVGTGYDTGELFF. CDR3 DNA: TGCAGCGTTGGAACAGGGTACGACACCGGGGAGCTGTTTTTT.

This clonotype showed up just a few times. The V call is TRBV28, the J call TRBJ2-5, with D perhaps matching TRBD2 (6 bases). V was clipped by 6 bases and J by 0 bases, with 8 bases between them. The germline gives CDR1 MDHEN, CDR2 SYDVKM. The length of the CDR3 is 13 residues. For the CDR3, the DNA is TGTGCCAGCAGGCGGGGCAACCAAGAGACCCAGTACTTC. Protein sequence: CASRRGNQETQYF. Combining the CDR3 with reference TRBV28 and TRBJ2-5 gives the whole variable domain DVKVTQSSRYLVKRTGEKVFLECVQDMDHENMFWYRQDPGLGLRLIYFSYDVKMKEKGDIPEGYSVSREKKERFSLILESASTNQTSMYLCASRRGNQETQYFGPGTRLLVL.

This clonotype was counted a few times. As DNA, the CDR3 is TGTGCCATCAGTGGAGAACTACTAGCGGGAGATCACAATGAGCAGTTCTTC. Its translation is CAISGELLAGDHNEQFF. The V gene is TRBV10-3, the J gene TRBJ2-1; 11 positions agree with TRBD2. After removal of 4 bases from V and 5 bases from J, the junction contained 10 bases not matched to a gene. In germline, CDR1 is ENHRY, CDR2 SYGVKD. The CDR3 contains 17 residues.

This clonotype was counted only a few times. The chain has TRBV3-1 and TRBJ1-5; D remains ambiguous. From germline, CDR1 is LGHDT and CDR2 YNNKEL (reference sequence). There are 13 residues in the CDR3. Trimming cost V 4 bases and J 6 bases, with 10 bases left between them. Here the CDR3 reads CASSPHLGQPQHF. The CDR3 DNA reads as TGTGCCAGCAGCCCTCACTTGGGTCAGCCCCAGCATTTT.